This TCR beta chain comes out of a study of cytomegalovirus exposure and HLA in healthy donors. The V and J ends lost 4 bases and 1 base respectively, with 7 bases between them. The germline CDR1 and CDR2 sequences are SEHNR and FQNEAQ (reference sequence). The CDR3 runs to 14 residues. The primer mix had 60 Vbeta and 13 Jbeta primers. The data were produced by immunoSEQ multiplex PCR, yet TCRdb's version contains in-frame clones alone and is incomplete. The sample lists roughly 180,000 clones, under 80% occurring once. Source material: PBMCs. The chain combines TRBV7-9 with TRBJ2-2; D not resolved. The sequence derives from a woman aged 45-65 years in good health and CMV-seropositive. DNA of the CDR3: TGTGCCAGCAGCTCCCAGGAGAACACCGGGGAGCTGTTTTTT. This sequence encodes CASSSQENTGELFF. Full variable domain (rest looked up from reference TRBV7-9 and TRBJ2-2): DTGVSQNPRHKITKRGQNVTFRCDPISEHNRLYWYRQTLGQGPEFLTYFQNEAQLEKSRLLSDRFSAERPKGSFSTLEIQRTEQGDSAMYLCASSSQENTGELFFGEGSRLTVL.